The 3 T cell receptor beta chains presented below share a single source sample, sequenced in a study of blood T cell repertoires in COVID-19. TCRdb keeps only in-frame clones here, not all; method: immunoSEQ multiplex PCR. This sample yields roughly 250,000 clones, of which roughly nine tenths are seen a single time; approximately 12% belongs to the top ten. The sequencing sample was made of peripheral blood. Source of these receptors: a woman in her 30s with COVID-19, enrolled during active disease.

V is TRBV27 and J is TRBJ2-7; D is possibly TRBD1 (7 bases). The CDR3 is 13 amino acids. The V and J ends lost 5 bases and 3 bases respectively, with 11 bases between them. Germline CDR1 MNHEY, CDR2 SMNVEV (reference sequence). The CDR3: CASSAGQIYEQYF. CDR3 DNA sequence: TGTGCCAGCAGTGCGGGACAGATCTACGAGCAGTACTTC.

The CDR3 reads CASSYGQFFTDTQYF. DNA of the CDR3: TGCGCCAGCAGCTATGGACAGTTTTTCACAGATACGCAGTATTTT. This chain joins TRBV5-1 and TRBJ2-3; D is perhaps TRBD1 (6 bases). V was shortened by 3 bases and J by 2 bases, with 13 bases between the two germline ends. The V gene's germline CDR1 is SGHRS and CDR2 YFSETQ. This CDR3 comprises 15 residues.

V usage is TRBV7-2 and J usage is TRBJ2-1; TRBD1 is a possible D gene (5 bases). The V and J ends lost 7 bases and 0 bases respectively, with 10 bases between them. The CDR3 loop spans 14 amino acids. CDR1 and CDR2 from the germline V gene are SGHTA and FQGNSA. CDR3 region: CASTPGFSYNEQFF. CDR3 DNA: TGTGCCAGCACCCCAGGGTTCTCCTACAATGAGCAGTTCTTC.